The 32 T cell receptor beta chains presented below share a single source sample, sequenced in a study of response to subunit inactivated influenza vaccine. TCRdb ran MiXCR on the RT-PCR reads and lists one entry per CDR3 protein. The sample yields more than 550,000 distinct CDR3 sequences, over 9.5% seen once. The sequencing here drew on PBMCs from blood, taken on the day of vaccination. The source of these receptors is a man aged 50-59 years who received an inactivated influenza vaccine.

There are a few counts of this clonotype. The gene calls are TRBV28 and TRBJ2-1; D unresolved. This CDR3 has 13 amino acids. Germline values: CDR1 MDHEN, CDR2 SYDVKM. V was pared by 2 bases and J by 8 bases, with 10 bases between. The CDR3 loop is CASSLAGWYEQFF. The CDR3 nucleotides read TGTGCCAGCAGTTTAGCAGGTTGGTATGAGCAGTTCTTC.

This clonotype appeared a few times. V usage is TRBV5-5 and J usage is TRBJ2-7, with TRBD1 identical over 7 bases. CDR3 size: 15 residues. V dropped 0 bases and J dropped 2; count of bases not matched to a gene: 5. Germline V gene data show CDR1 as SGHKS and CDR2 as YYEKEE (reference sequence). CDR3 sequence (DNA): TGTGCCAGCAGCTTGGAGTTCGGGACAGCCTACGAGCAGTACTTC. It specifies CASSLEFGTAYEQYF.

The chain couples TRBV14 to TRBJ2-2; D unresolved. The ends were cut back, 5 bases at V and 5 bases at J, with 12 bases in the middle. The CDR3 loop spans 14 amino acids. CDR1 is SGHDN, CDR2 FVKESK, per germline. CDR3 sequence: CASSFGRQTGELFF. The CDR3 DNA follows: TGTGCCAGCAGCTTCGGTCGGCAGACCGGGGAGCTGTTTTTT. Full variable domain (remainder filled in from reference TRBV14 and TRBJ2-2): EAGVTQFPSHSVIEKGQTVTLRCDPISGHDNLYWYRRVMGKEIKFLLHFVKESKQDESGMPNNRFLAERTGGTYSTLKVQPAELEDSGVYFCASSFGRQTGELFFGEGSRLTVL.

This clonotype was picked up a small number of times. This sequence joins TRBV19 and TRBJ2-1, with D possibly matching TRBD1 (5 bases). Germline values: CDR1 LNHDA, CDR2 SQIVND (reference sequence). The CDR3 extends over 15 amino acids. Between the trimmed V and J ends, which lost 1 base and 4 bases, there was a span of 11 bases. CDR3 amino acids: CASSIVTGLYNEQFF. The CDR3 nucleotides read TGTGCCAGTAGTATAGTAACAGGCCTTTACAATGAGCAGTTCTTC.

This clonotype was counted only a few times. V is TRBV4-2 and J is TRBJ2-3; D is unresolved. The germline gives CDR1 LGHNA, CDR2 YNFKEQ. Trimming cost V 0 bases and J 5 bases, with 6 bases left between them. There are 13 residues in the CDR3. CDR3 loop: CASSQEALDTQYF. In DNA, the CDR3 is TGTGCCAGCAGCCAAGAAGCGTTAGATACGCAGTATTTT.

This clonotype occurred a few times. The chain employs TRBV28 and TRBJ2-5, with D perhaps being TRBD1 or TRBD2 (5 bases each). CDR1 MDHEN and CDR2 SYDVKM come from the germline V gene. Between the trimmed V and J ends, which lost 10 bases and 5 bases, there was a span of 14 bases. This CDR3 contains 12 residues. CDR3: CAIGLSGETQYF. CDR3 coding DNA: TGTGCCATCGGACTTTCAGGGGAGACCCAGTACTTC. Based on the CDR3 plus reference TRBV28 and TRBJ2-5, the full variable domain is DVKVTQSSRYLVKRTGEKVFLECVQDMDHENMFWYRQDPGLGLRLIYFSYDVKMKEKGDIPEGYSVSREKKERFSLILESASTNQTSMYLCAIGLSGETQYFGPGTRLLVL.

Points on this clonotype: This sequence may be a read error, since a much larger clone differs from it by one base. The chain joins TRBV24-1 to TRBJ2-1; weak D call: TRBD1 (5 bases). The V gene lost 7 bases and the J gene lost 9 bases, with 15 bases spanning the gap. Germline values: CDR1 KGHDR, CDR2 SFDVKD. The CDR3 runs to 13 residues. CDR3 nucleotide sequence: TGTGCCACCAGCAGGGCTTTTGACAGTGAGCAGTTCTTC. Its translation: CATSRAFDSEQFF.

This clonotype was observed a few times. This sequence joins TRBV20-1 and TRBJ2-7, with D possibly being TRBD1 (6 bases). Germline assignment: CDR1 DFQATT and CDR2 SNEGSKA (reference sequence). V shed 0 bases and J shed 2 bases, with 14 bases lying between them. The CDR3 contains 15 residues. The CDR3 sequence is CSARDLTTGTYEQYF. Here the CDR3 DNA reads TGCAGTGCTAGAGATCTAACGACAGGCACCTACGAGCAGTACTTC.

This clonotype appeared a few times. This chain links TRBV7-9 with TRBJ2-3; 9 bases align to TRBD2. Trimming at V came to 4 bases and at J to 6 bases, leaving 11 bases not matched to a gene. Germline CDR1 SEHNR, CDR2 FQNEAQ (reference sequence). The CDR3 is made up of 16 amino acids. The CDR3 DNA reads as TGTGCCAGCAGCTCCTTCCTAGCGGGGCTAAGGGATACGCAGTATTTT. It yields the protein CASSSFLAGLRDTQYF.

CDR3 in DNA: TGTGCCAGCAGCCAAGCCCCCCGCGATGAGCAGTTCTTC. Its protein is CASSQAPRDEQFF. This chain uses TRBV4-2 with TRBJ2-1; no firm D call. The CDR3 runs to 13 residues. Trimming shortened V by 1 base and J by 8 bases, and 9 bases separated the two germline ends. Per the germline V gene, CDR1 is LGHNA and CDR2 is YNFKEQ.

The chain combines TRBV9 with TRBJ2-3, with a weak D call TRBD1 (5 bases). The CDR3 has 14 amino acids. The germline gives CDR1 SGDLS, CDR2 YYNGEE. V was clipped by 1 base and J by 3 bases, with 9 bases between them. The CDR3 nucleotides read TGTGCCAGCAGCGTAAAGGGGTCGACAGATACGCAGTATTTT. This gives the protein CASSVKGSTDTQYF.

This clonotype was detected ten times or more. The CDR3 here is CASDPTSGRTDTQYF. The CDR3 DNA is TGTGCCAGCGACCCGACTAGCGGGCGCACAGATACGCAGTATTTT. The rearrangement joins TRBV11-2 to TRBJ2-3, with 10 bases fitting TRBD2. The CDR3 is 15 residues long. Germline V gives CDR1 SGHAT, CDR2 FQNNGV. Trimming removed 8 bases from V and 1 base from J; junction bases left unmatched: 6.

This clonotype was seen a handful of times. The rearrangement uses TRBV18 and TRBJ2-4, with 9 bases lining up with TRBD1. The V gene's germline CDR1 is KGHSH and CDR2 LQKENI. The CDR3 has 17 residues. Trimming took 1 base from V and 7 from J; bases not matched to a gene: 11. This chain's CDR3 is CASSPRGQGTLGNIQYF. The CDR3 coding sequence is TGTGCCAGCTCACCACGGGGACAGGGAACTTTGGGGAACATTCAGTACTTC.

The CDR3 sequence is CASSNSGVNQETQYF. The DNA for the CDR3 is TGTGCCAGCTCAAATAGCGGAGTGAACCAAGAGACCCAGTACTTC. The rearrangement uses TRBV7-9 and TRBJ2-5; weak D call: TRBD2 (6 bases). CDR1 and CDR2 (germline): SEHNR, FQNEAQ (reference sequence). Trimming left V 8 bases short and J 0 bases short, with 16 bases between. The length of the CDR3 is 15 residues.

This CDR3 is CASSPQGYTEAFF. For the CDR3, the DNA is TGCGCCAGCAGCCCACAGGGATACACTGAAGCTTTCTTT. This chain uses TRBV5-1 with TRBJ1-1, with D maybe TRBD1 (6 bases). Per the germline V gene, CDR1 is SGHRS and CDR2 is YFSETQ. The CDR3 spans 13 residues. V lost 4 bases and J lost 3, with 10 bases in between.

The V gene is TRBV10-3, the J gene TRBJ2-3; D tentatively reads TRBD1 or TRBD2 (5 bases each). CDR1 is ENHRY, CDR2 SYGVKD, per germline. Deletions cut 2 bases from V and 0 bases from J, with 9 bases between. The CDR3 covers 15 residues. The CDR3 DNA is TGTGCCATCAGTGAGGGGGACCCTAGCACAGATACGCAGTATTTT. Translating gives CAISEGDPSTDTQYF.

This clonotype has just a few counts. The chain is built from TRBV6-1 and TRBJ2-7; 7 bases are a match to TRBD1. The CDR3 totals 13 residues. The J segment lost 3 bases and the V segment lost 6 bases, leaving 5 bases of the junction unmatched. Germline V gives CDR1 MNHNS, CDR2 SASEGT. CDR3 bases: TGTGCCAGCAGGGGACAGAGCCGCTACGAGCAGTACTTC. Its protein product is CASRGQSRYEQYF.

As concerns this clonotype: At one of its ends the junction is not consistent with the germline gene, which may arise from a read error. This rearrangement joins TRBV11-2 to TRBJ2-5, with a possible D match to TRBD2 (5 bases). In germline, CDR1 is SGHAT, CDR2 FQNNGV. The CDR3 loop spans 12 amino acids. The CDR3 reads CASSRPPLEALF. CDR3 nucleotides: TGTGCCAGCAGCCGCCCTCCGCTGGAGGCGTTATTC.

This clonotype was seen only a few times. For the CDR3, the DNA is TGTGCCGGGAGACAGGGGATGAACACTGAAGCTTTCTTT. It codes for CAGRQGMNTEAFF. The chain employs TRBV5-8 and TRBJ1-1; 8 bases fit TRBD1. The V segment lost 10 bases and the J segment 0 bases; nucleotides outside the gene matches: 5. The CDR3 has 13 residues. Germline V CDR1 and CDR2: SGHTS, YDEGEE.

This clonotype was seen a handful of times. The J gene is TRBJ2-2, the V gene TRBV20-1, with D perhaps matching TRBD1 (5 bases). This CDR3 contains 16 residues. The germline gives CDR1 DFQATT, CDR2 SNEGSKA (reference sequence). Trimming took 0 bases from V and 3 from J, leaving 14 bases between them. The CDR3: CSARDRTQEYTGELFF. The CDR3 region has the DNA TGCAGTGCTAGAGATCGGACACAGGAGTACACCGGGGAGCTGTTTTTT.

This clonotype was detected many times. The chain recombines TRBV20-1 with TRBJ2-1, with 8 bases aligning to TRBD1. The trim removed 0 bases at V and 7 bases at J, leaving 5 bases unmatched. The CDR3 covers 14 residues. Germline loops: CDR1 DFQATT, CDR2 SNEGSKA (reference sequence). CDR3 DNA sequence: TGCAGTGCTAGAGATCTAGACAGGGGTAATGAGCAGTTCTTC. Amino acids: CSARDLDRGNEQFF.

This clonotype was counted ten times or more. The chain couples TRBV4-1 to TRBJ2-7, with D possibly being TRBD2 (5 bases). V lost 1 base and J 12 bases, leaving 16 bases between the germline ends. The CDR3 has 13 amino acids. CDR1 is MGHRA, CDR2 YSYEKL, per germline. The CDR3 DNA sequence: TGCGCCAGCAGCCAAGGCCGGACTTCCCCCCGGTACTTC. Residues: CASSQGRTSPRYF.

This sequence joins TRBV12-3 or TRBV12-4 and TRBJ2-7, with D possibly TRBD1 on 5 matching bases. This CDR3 contains 13 residues. Deletions cut 0 bases from V and 6 bases from J, with 9 bases between. Here the CDR3 reads CASSLALGAEQYF. Here the CDR3 DNA reads TGTGCCAGCAGTTTAGCGCTAGGGGCCGAGCAGTACTTC.

There are many counts of this clonotype. This CDR3 reads CASSQDTRNTGELFF. The CDR3, as DNA: TGCGCCAGCAGCCAGGACACTAGGAACACCGGGGAGCTGTTTTTT. The chain couples TRBV4-3 to TRBJ2-2, with D possibly being TRBD1 or TRBD2 (5 bases each). The ends were cut back, 3 bases at V and 1 base at J, with 9 bases in the middle. The CDR3 is 15 amino acids. Per germline, CDR1 LGHNA and CDR2 YSLEER.

This rearrangement joins TRBV7-8 to TRBJ2-7; tentative D call: TRBD2 (6 bases). The V end was cut by 3 bases, the J end by 7 bases, with 22 bases between. This CDR3 has 16 amino acids. Germline CDR1 and CDR2: SGHVS and FQNEAQ. CDR3 in amino acids: CASSLGIVGGVGEQYF. The CDR3 coding sequence is TGTGCCAGCAGCTTGGGGATAGTGGGGGGAGTCGGGGAGCAGTACTTC. Supplemented by reference TRBV7-8 and TRBJ2-7, the full variable domain reads GAGVSQSPRYKVAKRGQDVALRCDPISGHVSLFWYQQALGQGPEFLTYFQNEAQLDKSGLPSDRFFAERPEGSVSTLKIQRTQQEDSAVYLCASSLGIVGGVGEQYFGPGTRLTVT.

The chain employs TRBV21-1 and TRBJ2-5; TRBD2 is the table's D call, not checked against the DNA. TRBV21-1 is designated a pseudogene. This CDR3 spans 16 amino acids. In nucleotides, the CDR3 is TGTGCCAGCAGTCCTGCCAAGCCTCCCTACCAAGAGACCCAGTACTTC. It yields the protein CASSPAKPPYQETQYF.

This clonotype was detected many times. The chain has TRBV7-9 and TRBJ1-1; 7 bases are a match to TRBD1. The V gene end was trimmed by 5 bases and the J gene end by 1 base; junction bases not matched to a gene: 4. This CDR3 comprises 14 residues. Germline V gene lookup returns CDR1 SEHNR and CDR2 FQNEAQ (reference sequence). The CDR3 region is CASSIRTGNTEAFF. The CDR3 DNA sequence: TGTGCCAGCAGCATTCGGACAGGGAACACTGAAGCTTTCTTT. Drawing the rest from reference TRBV7-9 and TRBJ1-1, the complete variable domain is DTGVSQNPRHKITKRGQNVTFRCDPISEHNRLYWYRQTLGQGPEFLTYFQNEAQLEKSRLLSDRFSAERPKGSFSTLEIQRTEQGDSAMYLCASSIRTGNTEAFFGQGTRLTVV.

The genes are TRBV18 and TRBJ1-5; D gene unclear. The V gene's germline CDR1 is KGHSH and CDR2 LQKENI. V was clipped by 3 bases and J by 4 bases, with 10 bases between them. The CDR3 is 14 residues long. In nucleotides, the CDR3 is TGTGCCAGCTCACCGGAGCCACAAAATCAGCCCCAGCATTTT. It encodes CASSPEPQNQPQHF.

This clonotype was detected a few times. This chain links TRBV6-1 with TRBJ2-7; perhaps TRBD1 as D (6 bases). Germline assignment: CDR1 MNHNS and CDR2 SASEGT. The V end was cut by 5 bases, the J end by 7 bases, with 27 bases between. The CDR3 spans 17 residues. The CDR3 DNA sequence: TGTGCCAGCAGTCCACGTTCCGACAGGATCCTGCCCGGGGAGCAGTACTTC. It specifies CASSPRSDRILPGEQYF.

This chain joins TRBV7-9 and TRBJ2-2; TRBD2 matches 7 bases. The CDR3 runs to 15 residues. Trimming took 3 bases from V and 5 from J; bases not matched to a gene: 6. Germline V lookup: CDR1 SEHNR, CDR2 FQNEAQ (reference sequence). The CDR3 here is CASSFETSRTGELFF. CDR3 in DNA: TGTGCCAGCAGCTTCGAGACTAGCAGGACCGGGGAGCTGTTTTTT.

The chain carries TRBV10-2 and TRBJ2-3, with 7 positions matching TRBD2. This CDR3 has 14 residues. The V gene end was trimmed by 10 bases and the J gene end by 0 bases; junction bases not matched to a gene: 7. In germline, CDR1 is WSHSY, CDR2 SAAADI. The CDR3 nucleotides are TGCGCCACCGGACTAGGGGTTAGCACAGATACGCAGTATTTT. Translation gives CATGLGVSTDTQYF.

This clonotype was counted at least ten times. The chain links TRBV12-3 or TRBV12-4 to TRBJ2-5; D is ambiguous. CDR3 length: 14 amino acids. Trimming cost V 3 bases and J 4 bases, with 12 bases left between them. The CDR3: CASSLASVGETQYF. The CDR3, as DNA: TGTGCCAGCAGTTTGGCCAGCGTCGGAGAGACCCAGTACTTC.